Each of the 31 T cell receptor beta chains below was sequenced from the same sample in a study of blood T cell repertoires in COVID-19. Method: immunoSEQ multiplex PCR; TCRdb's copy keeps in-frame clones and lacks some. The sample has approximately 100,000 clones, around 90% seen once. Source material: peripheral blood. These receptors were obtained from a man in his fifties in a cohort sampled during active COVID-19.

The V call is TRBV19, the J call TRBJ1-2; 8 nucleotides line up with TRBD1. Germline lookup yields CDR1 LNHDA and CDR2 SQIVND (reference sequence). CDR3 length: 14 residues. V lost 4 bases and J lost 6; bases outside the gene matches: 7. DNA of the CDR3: TGTGCCAGTAGTAGACAGGGGTCGGGGGATGGCTACACCTTC. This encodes CASSRQGSGDGYTF. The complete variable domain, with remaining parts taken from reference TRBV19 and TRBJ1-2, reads DGGITQSPKYLFRKEGQNVTLSCEQNLNHDAMYWYRQDPGQGLRLIYYSQIVNDFQKGDIAEGYSVSREKKESFPLTVTSAQKNPTAFYLCASSRQGSGDGYTFGSGTRLTVV.

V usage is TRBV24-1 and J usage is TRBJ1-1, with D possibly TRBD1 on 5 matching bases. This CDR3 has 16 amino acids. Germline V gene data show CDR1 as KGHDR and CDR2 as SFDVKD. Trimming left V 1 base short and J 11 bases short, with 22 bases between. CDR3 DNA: TGTGCCACCAGTGATTTAAGGTTTGACAGAACCATCCTTGCTTTCTTT. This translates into CATSDLRFDRTILAFF.

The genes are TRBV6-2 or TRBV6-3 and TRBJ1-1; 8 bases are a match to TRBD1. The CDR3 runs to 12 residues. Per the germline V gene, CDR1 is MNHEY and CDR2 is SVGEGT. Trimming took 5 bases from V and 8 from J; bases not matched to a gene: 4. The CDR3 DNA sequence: TGTGCCAGCAGTCGTGGACAGGGAGAAGCTTTCTTT. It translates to CASSRGQGEAFF.

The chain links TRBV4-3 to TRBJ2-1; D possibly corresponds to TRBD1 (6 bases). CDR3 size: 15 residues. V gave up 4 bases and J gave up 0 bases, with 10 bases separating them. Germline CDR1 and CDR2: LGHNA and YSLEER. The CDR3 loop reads CASSPQGSSYNEQFF. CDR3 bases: TGCGCCAGCAGCCCCCAGGGGAGCTCCTACAATGAGCAGTTCTTC.

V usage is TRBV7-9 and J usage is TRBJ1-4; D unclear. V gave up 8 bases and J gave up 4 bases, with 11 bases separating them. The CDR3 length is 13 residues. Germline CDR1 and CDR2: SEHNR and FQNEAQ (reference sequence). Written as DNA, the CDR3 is TGTGCCAGCGGCGACACGAGTAATGAAAAACTGTTTTTT. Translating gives CASGDTSNEKLFF. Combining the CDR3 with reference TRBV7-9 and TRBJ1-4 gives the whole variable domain DTGVSQNPRHKITKRGQNVTFRCDPISEHNRLYWYRQTLGQGPEFLTYFQNEAQLEKSRLLSDRFSAERPKGSFSTLEIQRTEQGDSAMYLCASGDTSNEKLFFGSGTQLSVL.

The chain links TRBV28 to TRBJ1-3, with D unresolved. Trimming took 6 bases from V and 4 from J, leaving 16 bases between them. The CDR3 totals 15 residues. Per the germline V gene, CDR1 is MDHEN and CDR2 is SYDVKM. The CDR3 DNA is TGTGCCAGCAGCCCAGGAGGCAGTAAAGGAAACACCATATATTTT. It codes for CASSPGGSKGNTIYF. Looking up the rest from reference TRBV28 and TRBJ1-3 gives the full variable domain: DVKVTQSSRYLVKRTGEKVFLECVQDMDHENMFWYRQDPGLGLRLIYFSYDVKMKEKGDIPEGYSVSREKKERFSLILESASTNQTSMYLCASSPGGSKGNTIYFGEGSWLTVV.

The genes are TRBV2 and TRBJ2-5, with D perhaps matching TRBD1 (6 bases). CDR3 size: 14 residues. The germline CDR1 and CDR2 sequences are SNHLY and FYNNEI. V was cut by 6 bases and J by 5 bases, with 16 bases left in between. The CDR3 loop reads CASRQGQLGETQYF. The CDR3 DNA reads TGTGCCAGCAGACAAGGACAGCTCGGGGAGACCCAGTACTTC. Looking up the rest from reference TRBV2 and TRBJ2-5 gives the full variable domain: EPEVTQTPSHQVTQMGQEVILRCVPISNHLYFYWYRQILGQKVEFLVSFYNNEISEKSEIFDDQFSVERPDGSNFTLKIRSTKLEDSAMYFCASRQGQLGETQYFGPGTRLLVL.

CDR3 sequence (DNA): TGCGCCAGCAGCTTGGAGCAGACCCAGTACTTC. It is translated as CASSLEQTQYF. This chain connects TRBV5-1 to TRBJ2-5, with D unclear. With 0 bases removed from V and 6 bases from J, the gap between germline ends came to 3 bases. Germline assignment: CDR1 SGHRS and CDR2 YFSETQ. The CDR3 length is 11 residues.

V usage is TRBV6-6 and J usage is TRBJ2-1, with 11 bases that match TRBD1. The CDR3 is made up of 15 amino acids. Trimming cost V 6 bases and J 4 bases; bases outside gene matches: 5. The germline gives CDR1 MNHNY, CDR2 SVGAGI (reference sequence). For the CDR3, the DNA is TGTGCCAGCAGCCCCGGGACAGGGGGGTACAATGAGCAGTTCTTC. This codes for CASSPGTGGYNEQFF.

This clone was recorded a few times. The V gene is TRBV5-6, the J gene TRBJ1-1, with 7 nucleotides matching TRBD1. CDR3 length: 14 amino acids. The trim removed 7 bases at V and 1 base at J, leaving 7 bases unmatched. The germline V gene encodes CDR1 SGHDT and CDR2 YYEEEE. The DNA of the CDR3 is TGTGCCAGCCAGGGGGAGGTGGGGAACACTGAAGCTTTCTTT. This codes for CASQGEVGNTEAFF.

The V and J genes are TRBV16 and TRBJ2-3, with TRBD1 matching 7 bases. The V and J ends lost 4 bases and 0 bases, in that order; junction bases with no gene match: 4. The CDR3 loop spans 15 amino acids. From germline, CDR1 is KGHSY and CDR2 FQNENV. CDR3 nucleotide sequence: TGTGCCAGCAGCCTACAGGGGACAAGCACAGATACGCAGTATTTT. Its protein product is CASSLQGTSTDTQYF.

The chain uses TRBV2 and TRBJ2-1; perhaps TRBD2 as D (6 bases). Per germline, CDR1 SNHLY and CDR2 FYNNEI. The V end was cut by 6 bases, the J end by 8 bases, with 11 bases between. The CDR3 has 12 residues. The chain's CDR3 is CASRSASDEQFF. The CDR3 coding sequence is TGTGCCAGCAGAAGTGCTAGCGATGAGCAGTTCTTC.

This CDR3 is CASSRPEMGQGAEDTQYF. The CDR3 bases are TGTGCCAGCAGTCGACCTGAAATGGGACAGGGGGCCGAAGATACGCAGTATTTT. This chain joins TRBV6-6 and TRBJ2-3; TRBD1 matches 12 bases. The CDR3 totals 18 residues. Germline lookup yields CDR1 MNHNY and CDR2 SVGAGI (reference sequence). V gave up 5 bases and J gave up 5 bases; unmatched junction bases: 14.

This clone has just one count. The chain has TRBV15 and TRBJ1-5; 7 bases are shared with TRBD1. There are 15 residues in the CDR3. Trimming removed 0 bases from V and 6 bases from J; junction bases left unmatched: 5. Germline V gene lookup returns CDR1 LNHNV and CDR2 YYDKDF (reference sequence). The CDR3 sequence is CATSREQGPGQPQHF. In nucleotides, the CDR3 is TGTGCCACCAGCAGAGAACAGGGGCCGGGTCAGCCCCAGCATTTT.

This CDR3 reads CAIRELGTDTQYF. For the CDR3, the DNA is TGCGCCATCCGGGAGTTAGGGACAGATACGCAGTATTTT. The J gene is TRBJ2-3, the V gene TRBV5-1; the D gene is possibly TRBD2 (6 bases). The CDR3 is made up of 13 amino acids. V was trimmed by 9 bases and J by 3 bases, leaving 14 bases between them. The V gene's germline CDR1 is SGHRS and CDR2 YFSETQ.

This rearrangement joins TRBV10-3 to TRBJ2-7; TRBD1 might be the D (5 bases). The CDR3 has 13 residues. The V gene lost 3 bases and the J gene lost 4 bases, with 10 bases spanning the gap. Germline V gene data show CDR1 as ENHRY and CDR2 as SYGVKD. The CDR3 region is CAISEGAGYEQYV. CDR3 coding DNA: TGTGCCATCAGTGAAGGGGCAGGTTACGAGCAGTACGTC.

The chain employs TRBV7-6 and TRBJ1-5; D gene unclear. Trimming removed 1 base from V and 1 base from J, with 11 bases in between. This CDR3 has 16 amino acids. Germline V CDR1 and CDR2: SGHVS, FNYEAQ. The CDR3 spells CASSLGTGGSNQPQHF. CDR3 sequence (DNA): TGTGCCAGCAGCTTAGGGACCGGCGGGAGCAATCAGCCCCAGCATTTT.

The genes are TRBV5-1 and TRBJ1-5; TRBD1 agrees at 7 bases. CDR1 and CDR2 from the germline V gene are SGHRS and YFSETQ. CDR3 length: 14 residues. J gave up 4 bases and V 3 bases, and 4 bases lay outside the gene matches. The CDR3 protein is CASSSGTDNQPQHF. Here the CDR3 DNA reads TGCGCCAGCAGCTCCGGGACAGATAATCAGCCCCAGCATTTT.

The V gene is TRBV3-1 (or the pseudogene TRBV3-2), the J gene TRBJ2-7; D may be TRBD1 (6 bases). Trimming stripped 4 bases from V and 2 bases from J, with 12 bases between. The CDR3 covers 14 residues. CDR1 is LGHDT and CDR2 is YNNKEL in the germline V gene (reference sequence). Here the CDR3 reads CASSLRTATYEQYF. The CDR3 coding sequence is TGTGCCAGCAGCCTACGGACAGCCACCTACGAGCAGTACTTC.

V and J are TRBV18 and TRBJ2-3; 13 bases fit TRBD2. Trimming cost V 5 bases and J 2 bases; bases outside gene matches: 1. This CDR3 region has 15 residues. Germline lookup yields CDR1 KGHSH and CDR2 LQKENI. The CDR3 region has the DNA TGTGCCAGCTCAACTAGCGGGGGGGCCACAGATACGCAGTATTTT. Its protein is CASSTSGGATDTQYF.

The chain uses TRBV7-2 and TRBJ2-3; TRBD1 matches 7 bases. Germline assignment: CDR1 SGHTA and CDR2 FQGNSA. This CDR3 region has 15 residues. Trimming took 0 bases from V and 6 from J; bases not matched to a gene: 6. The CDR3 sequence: CASSLAGGGPDTQYF. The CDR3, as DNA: TGTGCCAGCAGCTTAGCAGGGGGCGGGCCGGATACGCAGTATTTT.

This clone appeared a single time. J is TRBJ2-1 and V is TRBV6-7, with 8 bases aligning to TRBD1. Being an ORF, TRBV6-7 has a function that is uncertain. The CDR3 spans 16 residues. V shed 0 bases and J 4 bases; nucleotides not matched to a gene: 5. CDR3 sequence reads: CASSYSRQGKYNEQFF. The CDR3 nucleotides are TGTGCCAGCAGTTACTCCCGACAGGGGAAATACAATGAGCAGTTCTTC.

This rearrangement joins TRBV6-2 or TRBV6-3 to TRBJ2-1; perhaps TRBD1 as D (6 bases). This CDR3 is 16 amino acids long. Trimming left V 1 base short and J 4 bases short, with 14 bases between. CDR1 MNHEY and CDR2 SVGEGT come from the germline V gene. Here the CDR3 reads CASSYWDIQTYNEQFF. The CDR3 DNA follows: TGTGCCAGCAGTTACTGGGACATACAAACGTACAATGAGCAGTTCTTC.

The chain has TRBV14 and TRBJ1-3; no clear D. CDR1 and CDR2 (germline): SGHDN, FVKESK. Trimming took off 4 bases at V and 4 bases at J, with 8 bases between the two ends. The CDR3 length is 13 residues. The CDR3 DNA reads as TGTGCCAGCAGCCTATACCGGGGAAACACCATATATTTT. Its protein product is CASSLYRGNTIYF.

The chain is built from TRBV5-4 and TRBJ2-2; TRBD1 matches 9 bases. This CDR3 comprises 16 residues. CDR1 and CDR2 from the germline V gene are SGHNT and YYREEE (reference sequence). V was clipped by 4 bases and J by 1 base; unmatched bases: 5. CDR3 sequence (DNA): TGTGCCAGCAGCCGCCCGGGACAGGGGAACACCGGGGAGCTGTTTTTT. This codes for CASSRPGQGNTGELFF.

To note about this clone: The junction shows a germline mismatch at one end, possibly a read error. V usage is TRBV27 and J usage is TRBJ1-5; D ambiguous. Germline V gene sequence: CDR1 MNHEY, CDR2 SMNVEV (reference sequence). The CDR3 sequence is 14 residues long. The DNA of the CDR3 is TGTGCCAGCGGTTTCGAAGGAGGGCATCAGCCCCAGCATTTT. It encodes CASGFEGGHQPQHF.

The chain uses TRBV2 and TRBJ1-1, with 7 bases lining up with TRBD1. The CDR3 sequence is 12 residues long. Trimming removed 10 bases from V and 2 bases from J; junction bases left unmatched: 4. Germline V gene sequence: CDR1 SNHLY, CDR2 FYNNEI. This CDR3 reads CAIRQGNTEAFF. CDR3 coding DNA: TGTGCCATCCGACAGGGTAACACTGAAGCTTTCTTT.

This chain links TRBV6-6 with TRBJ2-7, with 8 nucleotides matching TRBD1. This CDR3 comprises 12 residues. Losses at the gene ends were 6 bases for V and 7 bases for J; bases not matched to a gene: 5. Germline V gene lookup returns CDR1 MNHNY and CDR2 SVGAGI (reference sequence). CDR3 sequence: CASSSGGVEQYV. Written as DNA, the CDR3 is TGTGCCAGCAGCTCAGGGGGCGTGGAGCAGTACGTC.

DNA of the CDR3: TGTGCCAGCAGCCTCGAGCCAAGCGGGGGGGACACAGATACGCAGTATTTT. It yields the protein CASSLEPSGGDTDTQYF. The V and J genes are TRBV9 and TRBJ2-3; 10 bases agree with TRBD2. This CDR3 spans 17 amino acids. Germline V gives CDR1 SGDLS, CDR2 YYNGEE. The V segment lost 4 bases and the J segment 2 bases; nucleotides outside the gene matches: 10.

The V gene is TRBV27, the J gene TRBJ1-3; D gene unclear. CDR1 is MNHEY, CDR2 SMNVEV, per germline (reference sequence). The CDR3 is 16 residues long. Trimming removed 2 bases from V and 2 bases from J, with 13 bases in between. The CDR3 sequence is CASSLRSAGAGNTIYF. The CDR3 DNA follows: TGTGCCAGCAGTTTAAGGTCGGCAGGTGCTGGAAACACCATATATTTT.

The CDR3 reads CASSEGAGRGFNNEQFF. The CDR3 nucleotides are TGTGCCAGCAGTGAAGGGGCTGGCAGGGGCTTCAACAATGAGCAGTTCTTC. V gene TRBV6-1 combines with J gene TRBJ2-1, with D tentatively TRBD1 (6 bases). CDR3 length equals 17 residues. V was clipped by 1 base and J by 5 bases, with 18 bases between them. Germline loops: CDR1 MNHNS, CDR2 SASEGT.